The 4 T cell receptor beta chains listed next were all sequenced from one sample in a study of cytomegalovirus exposure and HLA in healthy donors (dated by TCRdb to 2016 to 2017). The method was the immunoSEQ multiplex PCR assay. The multiplex PCR relied on a mix of 60 forward primers for TCR Vbeta segments and 13 reverse primers for TCR Jbeta segments. Held by TCRdb, this immuneACCESS table contains in-frame sequences only and omits some clones. Under half of the omission traces to an unresolved V gene where checked; the cause of the rest is unknown. For this sample the table gives about 160,000 clones, of which about 81% were detected only once. The ten largest account for 0.95% to 1% of the sample. Sequenced: PBMCs. These receptor sequences come from a girl aged 2-15 years in good health and CMV-seropositive.

The rearrangement uses TRBV29-1 and TRBJ2-3; TRBD2 is a possible D gene (6 bases). The V gene's germline CDR1 is SQVTM and CDR2 ANQGSEA. The CDR3 runs to 14 residues. Trimming removed 3 bases from V and 3 bases from J, with 13 bases in between. The CDR3 DNA reads TGCAGCGTTGAGTGGCGGGAAGGGACAGATACGCAGTATTTT. This translates into CSVEWREGTDTQYF.

V gene TRBV30 combines with J gene TRBJ1-6; 7 bases align to TRBD1. Germline V lookup: CDR1 GTSNPN, CDR2 SVGIG (reference sequence). The CDR3 runs 15 residues. Unmatched junction bases numbered 6, after V lost 3 bases and J lost 4 bases. CDR3: CAWSPGQRYNSPLHF. In DNA form, the CDR3 reads TGTGCCTGGAGCCCGGGACAGAGGTATAATTCACCCCTCCACTTT.

The chain couples TRBV30 to TRBJ2-7; 8 bases match TRBD1. V lost 0 bases to trimming and J lost 2 bases; unmatched junction nucleotides: 6. This CDR3 region has 15 residues. Germline loops: CDR1 GTSNPN, CDR2 SVGIG (reference sequence). The CDR3 loop reads CAWSVQAGGAYEQYF. The CDR3 DNA sequence: TGTGCCTGGAGTGTACAGGCAGGGGGCGCCTACGAGCAGTACTTC. Together with reference TRBV30 and TRBJ2-7, the CDR3 gives the full variable domain: SQTIHQWPATLVQPVGSPLSLECTVEGTSNPNLYWYRQAAGRGLQLLFYSVGIGQISSEVPQNLSASRPQDRQFILSSKKLLLSDSGFYLCAWSVQAGGAYEQYFGPGTRLTVT.

The CDR3 DNA follows: TGCGCCAGCAGCCAAGCCCGACAGGGGATTGAAAAACTGTTTTTT. Amino acid sequence: CASSQARQGIEKLFF. This sequence joins TRBV4-1 and TRBJ1-4; TRBD1 agrees at 8 bases. V lost 1 base, J lost 7 bases, and 5 bases stayed unmatched. The V gene's germline CDR1 is MGHRA and CDR2 YSYEKL. The CDR3 contains 15 residues.